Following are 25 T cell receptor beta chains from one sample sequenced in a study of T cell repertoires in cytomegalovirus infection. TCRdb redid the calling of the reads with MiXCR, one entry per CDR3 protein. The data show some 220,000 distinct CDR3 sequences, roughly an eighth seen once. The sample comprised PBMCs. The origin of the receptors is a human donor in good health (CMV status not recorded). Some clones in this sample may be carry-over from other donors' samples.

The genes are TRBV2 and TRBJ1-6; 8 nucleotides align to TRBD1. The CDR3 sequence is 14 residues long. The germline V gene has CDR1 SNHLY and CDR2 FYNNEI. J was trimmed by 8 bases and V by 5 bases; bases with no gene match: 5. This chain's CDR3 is CASSPGDRHSPLHF. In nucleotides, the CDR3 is TGTGCCAGCAGTCCAGGGGACAGGCATTCACCCCTCCACTTT.

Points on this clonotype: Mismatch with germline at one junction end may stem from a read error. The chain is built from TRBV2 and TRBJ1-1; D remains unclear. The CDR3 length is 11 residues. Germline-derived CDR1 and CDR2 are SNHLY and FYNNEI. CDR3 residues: CKTSMNTEAFF. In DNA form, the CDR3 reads TGCAAAACGAGCATGAACACTGAAGCTTTCTTT. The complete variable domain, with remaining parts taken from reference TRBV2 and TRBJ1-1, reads EPEVTQTPSHQVTQMGQEVILRCVPISNHLYFYWYRQILGQKVEFLVSFYNNEISEKSEIFDDQFSVERPDGSNFTLKIRSTKLEDSAMYFCKTSMNTEAFFGQGTRLTVV.

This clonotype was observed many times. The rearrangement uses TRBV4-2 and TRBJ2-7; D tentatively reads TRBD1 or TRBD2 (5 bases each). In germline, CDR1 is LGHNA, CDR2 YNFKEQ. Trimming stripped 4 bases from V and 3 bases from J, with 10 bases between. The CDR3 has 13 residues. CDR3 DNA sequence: TGTGCCAGCAGCCCCTCGGGGCGCTACGAGCAGTACTTC. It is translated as CASSPSGRYEQYF.

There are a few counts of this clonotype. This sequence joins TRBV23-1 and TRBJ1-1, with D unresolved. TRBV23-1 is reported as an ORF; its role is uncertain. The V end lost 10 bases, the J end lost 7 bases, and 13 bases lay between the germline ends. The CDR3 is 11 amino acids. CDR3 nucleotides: TGCGCCACGCTCCGCCGGCTTGAAGCTTTCTTT. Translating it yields CATLRRLEAFF.

CDR3 in amino acids: CSVDGLGVDTQYF. DNA of the CDR3: TGCAGCGTTGATGGACTAGGAGTAGATACGCAGTATTTT. The V gene is TRBV29-1, the J gene TRBJ2-3; the match to TRBD2 covers 7 bases. This CDR3 spans 13 amino acids. Germline V CDR1 and CDR2: SQVTM, ANQGSEA. V shed 3 bases and J 5 bases; nucleotides not matched to a gene: 5.

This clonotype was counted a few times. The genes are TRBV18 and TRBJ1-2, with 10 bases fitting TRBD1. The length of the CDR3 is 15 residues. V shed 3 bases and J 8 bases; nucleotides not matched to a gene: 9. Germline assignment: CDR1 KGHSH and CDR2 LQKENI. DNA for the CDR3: TGTGCCAGCTCACCCTCGTCGGGACAGGGGCTAGGCTACACCTTC. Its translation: CASSPSSGQGLGYTF.

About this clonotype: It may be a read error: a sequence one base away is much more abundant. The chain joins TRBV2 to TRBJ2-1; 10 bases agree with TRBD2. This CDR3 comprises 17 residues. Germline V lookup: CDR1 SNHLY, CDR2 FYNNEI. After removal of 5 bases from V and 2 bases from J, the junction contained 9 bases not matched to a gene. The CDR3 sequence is CASSPGLAEAPYNEQFF. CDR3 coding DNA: TGTGCCAGCAGTCCAGGACTAGCGGAAGCCCCCTACAATGAGCAGTTCTTC.

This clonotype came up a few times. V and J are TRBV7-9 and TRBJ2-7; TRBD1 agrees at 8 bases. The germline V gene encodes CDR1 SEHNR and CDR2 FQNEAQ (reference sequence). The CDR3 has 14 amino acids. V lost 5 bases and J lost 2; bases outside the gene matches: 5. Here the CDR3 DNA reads TGTGCCAGCAGCGGCCCGGACAGGGCCTACGAGCAGTACTTC. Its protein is CASSGPDRAYEQYF.

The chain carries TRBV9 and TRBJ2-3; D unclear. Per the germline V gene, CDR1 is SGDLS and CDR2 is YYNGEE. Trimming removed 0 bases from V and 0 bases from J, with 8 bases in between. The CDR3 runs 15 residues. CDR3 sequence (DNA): TGTGCCAGCAGCGTAGACGTCCGGAGCACAGATACGCAGTATTTT. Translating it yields CASSVDVRSTDTQYF. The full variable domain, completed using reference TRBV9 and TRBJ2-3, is DSGVTQTPKHLITATGQRVTLRCSPRSGDLSVYWYQQSLDQGLQFLIQYYNGEERAKGNILERFSAQQFPDLHSELNLSSLELGDSALYFCASSVDVRSTDTQYFGPGTRLTVL.

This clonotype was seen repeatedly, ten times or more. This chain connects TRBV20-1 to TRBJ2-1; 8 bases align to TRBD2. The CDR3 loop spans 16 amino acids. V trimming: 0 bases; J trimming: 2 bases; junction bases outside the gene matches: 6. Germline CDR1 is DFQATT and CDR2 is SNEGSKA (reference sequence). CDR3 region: CSARDRGAGAYNEQFF. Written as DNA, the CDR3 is TGCAGTGCTAGAGATCGGGGAGCGGGAGCCTACAATGAGCAGTTCTTC.

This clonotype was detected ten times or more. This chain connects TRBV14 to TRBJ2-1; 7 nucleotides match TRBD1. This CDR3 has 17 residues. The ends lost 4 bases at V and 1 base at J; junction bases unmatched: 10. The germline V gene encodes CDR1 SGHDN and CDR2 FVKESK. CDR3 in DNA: TGTGCCAGCAGCCGCCGTCGTGGGGACAGTTCCTACAATGAGCAGTTCTTC. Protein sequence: CASSRRRGDSSYNEQFF.

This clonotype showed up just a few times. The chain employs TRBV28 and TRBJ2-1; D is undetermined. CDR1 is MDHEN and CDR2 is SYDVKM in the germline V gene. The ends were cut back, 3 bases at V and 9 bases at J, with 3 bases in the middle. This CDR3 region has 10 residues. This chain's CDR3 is CASSFSEQFF. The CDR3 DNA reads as TGTGCCAGCAGTTTCAGTGAGCAGTTCTTC.

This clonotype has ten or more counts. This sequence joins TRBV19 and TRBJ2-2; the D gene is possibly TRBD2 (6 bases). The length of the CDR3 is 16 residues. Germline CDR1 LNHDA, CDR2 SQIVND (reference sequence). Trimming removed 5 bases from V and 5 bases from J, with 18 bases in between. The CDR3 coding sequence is TGTGCCAGTAGTGCGGGGCTACCTAAGGGGACCGGGGAGCTGTTTTTT. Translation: CASSAGLPKGTGELFF.

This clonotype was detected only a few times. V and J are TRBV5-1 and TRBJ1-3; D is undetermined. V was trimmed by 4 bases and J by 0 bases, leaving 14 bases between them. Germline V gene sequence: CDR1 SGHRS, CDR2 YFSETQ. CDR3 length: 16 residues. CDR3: CASSPNGVSSGNTIYF. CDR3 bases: TGCGCCAGCAGCCCCAACGGGGTAAGCTCTGGAAACACCATATATTTT.

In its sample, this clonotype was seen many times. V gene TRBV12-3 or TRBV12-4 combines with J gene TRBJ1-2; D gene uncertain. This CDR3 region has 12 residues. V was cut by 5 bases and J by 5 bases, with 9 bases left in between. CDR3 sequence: CASSLRPYGYTF. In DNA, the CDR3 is TGTGCCAGCAGTCTCCGACCTTATGGCTACACCTTC.

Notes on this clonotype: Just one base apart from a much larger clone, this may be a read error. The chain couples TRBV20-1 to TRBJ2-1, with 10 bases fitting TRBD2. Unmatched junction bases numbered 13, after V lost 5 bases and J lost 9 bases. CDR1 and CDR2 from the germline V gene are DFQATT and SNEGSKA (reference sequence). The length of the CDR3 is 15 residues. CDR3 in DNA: TGCAGTGCTCACAATAGCGGGGGGACTTCAGGTGAGCAGTTCTTC. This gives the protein CSAHNSGGTSGEQFF.

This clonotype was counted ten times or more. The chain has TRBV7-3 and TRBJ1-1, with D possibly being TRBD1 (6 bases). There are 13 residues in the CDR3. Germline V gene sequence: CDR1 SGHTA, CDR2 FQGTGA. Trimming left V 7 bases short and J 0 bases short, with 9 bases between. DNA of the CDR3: TGTGCCAGCAAGGAGGGGGTGAACACTGAAGCTTTCTTT. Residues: CASKEGVNTEAFF.

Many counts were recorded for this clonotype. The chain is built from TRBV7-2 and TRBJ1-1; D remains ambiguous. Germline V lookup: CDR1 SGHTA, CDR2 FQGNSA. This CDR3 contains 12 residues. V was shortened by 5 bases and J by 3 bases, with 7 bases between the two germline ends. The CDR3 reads CASSGGYTEAFF. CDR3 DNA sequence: TGTGCCAGCAGCGGCGGTTACACTGAAGCTTTCTTT.

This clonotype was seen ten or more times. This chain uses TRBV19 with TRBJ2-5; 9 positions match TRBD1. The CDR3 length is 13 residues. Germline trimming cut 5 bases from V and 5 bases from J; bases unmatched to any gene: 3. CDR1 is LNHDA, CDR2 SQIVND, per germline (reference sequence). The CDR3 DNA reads TGTGCCAGTAGTGAGACAGGGGGGGAGACCCAGTACTTC. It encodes CASSETGGETQYF.

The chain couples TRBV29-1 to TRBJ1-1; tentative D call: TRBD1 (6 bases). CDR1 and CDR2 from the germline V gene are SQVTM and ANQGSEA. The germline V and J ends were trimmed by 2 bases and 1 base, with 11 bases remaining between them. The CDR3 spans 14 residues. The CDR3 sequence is CSVEIRGENTEAFF. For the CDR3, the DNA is TGCAGCGTTGAAATAAGGGGGGAGAACACTGAAGCTTTCTTT. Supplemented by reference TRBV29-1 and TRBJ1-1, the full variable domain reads SAVISQKPSRDICQRGTSLTIQCQVDSQVTMMFWYRQQPGQSLTLIATANQGSEATYESGFVIDKFPISRPNLTFSTLTVSNMSPEDSSIYLCSVEIRGENTEAFFGQGTRLTVV.

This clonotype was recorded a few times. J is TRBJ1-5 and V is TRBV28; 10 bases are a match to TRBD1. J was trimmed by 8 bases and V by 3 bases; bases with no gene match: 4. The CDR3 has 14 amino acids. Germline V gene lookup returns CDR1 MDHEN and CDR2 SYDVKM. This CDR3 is CASSLTGGGKPQHF. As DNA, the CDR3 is TGTGCCAGCAGTTTGACAGGGGGCGGAAAGCCCCAGCATTTT.

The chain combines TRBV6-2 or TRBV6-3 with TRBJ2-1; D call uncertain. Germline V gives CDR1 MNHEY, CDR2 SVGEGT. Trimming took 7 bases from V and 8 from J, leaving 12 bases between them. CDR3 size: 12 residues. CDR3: CASNRPGDEQFF. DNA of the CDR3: TGTGCCAGCAACAGACCCGGTGATGAGCAGTTCTTC.

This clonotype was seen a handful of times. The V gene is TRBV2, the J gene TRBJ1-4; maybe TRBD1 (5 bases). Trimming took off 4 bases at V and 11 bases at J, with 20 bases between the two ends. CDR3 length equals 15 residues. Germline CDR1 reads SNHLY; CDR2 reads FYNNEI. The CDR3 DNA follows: TGTGCCAGCAGTGTGCGGGGCCCGTCCATCGAGAAACTGTTTTTT. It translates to CASSVRGPSIEKLFF.

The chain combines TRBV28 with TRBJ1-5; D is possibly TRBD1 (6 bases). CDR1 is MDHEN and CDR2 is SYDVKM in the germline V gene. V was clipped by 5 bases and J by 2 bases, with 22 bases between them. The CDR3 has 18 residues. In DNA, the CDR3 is TGTGCCAGCAGTCCTCGGGGGGGCAGCCAAGCTGGCAATCAGCCCCAGCATTTT. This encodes CASSPRGGSQAGNQPQHF.

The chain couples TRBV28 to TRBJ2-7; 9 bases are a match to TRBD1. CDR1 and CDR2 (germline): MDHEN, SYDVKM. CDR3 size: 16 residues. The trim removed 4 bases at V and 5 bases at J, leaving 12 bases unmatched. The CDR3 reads CASSSSGQGRVDEQYF. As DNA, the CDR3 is TGTGCCAGCAGTTCTTCAGGACAGGGGAGGGTTGACGAGCAGTACTTC. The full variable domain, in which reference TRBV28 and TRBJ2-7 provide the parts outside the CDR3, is DVKVTQSSRYLVKRTGEKVFLECVQDMDHENMFWYRQDPGLGLRLIYFSYDVKMKEKGDIPEGYSVSREKKERFSLILESASTNQTSMYLCASSSSGQGRVDEQYFGPGTRLTVT.